The 5 T cell receptor beta chains below come from one sample, sequenced in a study of immune evolution from preneoplasia to lung adenocarcinoma. Clones were read by immunoSEQ multiplex PCR, and TCRdb kept only the in-frame ones, dropping some. This sample yields over 6,500 clones, of which roughly 83% are seen a single time; about 2.4% belongs to the top ten. What was sequenced was FFPE invasive lung adenocarcinoma tissue. The receptors derive from a person between 50 and 69 years old with lung adenocarcinoma.

The sample holds one count of this clone. The rearrangement uses TRBV29-1 and TRBJ2-7; weak D call: TRBD2 (5 bases). Germline V gives CDR1 SQVTM, CDR2 ANQGSEA. The V end lost 6 bases, the J end lost 13 bases, and 19 bases lay between the germline ends. This CDR3 is built from 11 residues. CDR3 sequence (DNA): TGCAGCGTGAAAGATAGCGACGTACATTACTTC. This translates into CSVKDSDVHYF.

The CDR3 DNA follows: TGTGCCAGCAGCTGGACAGGGGGCCGCACAGATACGCAGTATTTT. It is translated as CASSWTGGRTDTQYF. This chain joins TRBV7-6 and TRBJ2-3; 11 nucleotides line up with TRBD1. The CDR3 totals 15 residues. V gave up 4 bases and J gave up 1 base; unmatched junction bases: 1. Germline CDR1 and CDR2: SGHVS and FNYEAQ.

The rearrangement links TRBV28 to TRBJ2-1; 9 bases fit TRBD2. CDR1 MDHEN and CDR2 SYDVKM come from the germline V gene. The CDR3 is 15 residues long. J was trimmed by 6 bases and V by 11 bases; bases with no gene match: 14. Written as DNA, the CDR3 is TGTGCCGGCGGTCCTAGCGGGACGCGGGCCAATGAGCAGTTCTTC. This codes for CAGGPSGTRANEQFF.

This clone was counted between two and nine times. The CDR3 sequence: CASSLVSGYTEAFF. Written as DNA, the CDR3 is TGCGCCAGCAGCTTGGTTAGCGGTTACACTGAAGCTTTCTTT. The rearrangement links TRBV5-1 to TRBJ1-1; D gene ambiguous. The length of the CDR3 is 14 residues. In germline, CDR1 is SGHRS, CDR2 YFSETQ. With 0 bases removed from V and 3 bases from J, the gap between germline ends came to 9 bases.

V gene TRBV19 combines with J gene TRBJ1-2; TRBD1 agrees at 10 bases. CDR3 length: 15 amino acids. Germline V gene data show CDR1 as LNHDA and CDR2 as SQIVND (reference sequence). V gave up 8 bases and J gave up 4 bases; unmatched junction bases: 10. The CDR3 DNA follows: TGTGCCAGTCGAAAGACAGGGGGCGCTTCCTATGGCTACACCTTC. Encoded protein: CASRKTGGASYGYTF.